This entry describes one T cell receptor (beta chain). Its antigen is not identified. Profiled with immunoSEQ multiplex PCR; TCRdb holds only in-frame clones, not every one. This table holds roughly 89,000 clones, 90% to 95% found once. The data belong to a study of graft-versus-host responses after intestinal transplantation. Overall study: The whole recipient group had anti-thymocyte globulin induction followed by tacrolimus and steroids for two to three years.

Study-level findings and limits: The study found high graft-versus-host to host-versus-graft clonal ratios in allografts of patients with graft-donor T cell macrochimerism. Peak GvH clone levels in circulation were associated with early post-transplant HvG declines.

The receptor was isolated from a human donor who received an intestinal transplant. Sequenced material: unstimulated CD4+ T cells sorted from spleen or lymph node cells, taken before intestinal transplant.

CDR3 bases: TGTGCCAGCAGCCGCGTTCAGGGGAACTATGGCTACACCTTC. Its protein product is CASSRVQGNYGYTF. The J gene is TRBJ1-2, the V gene TRBV7-2, with D maybe TRBD1 (6 bases). The CDR3 has 14 amino acids. Germline V gene data show CDR1 as SGHTA and CDR2 as FQGNSA. The ends were cut back, 5 bases at V and 2 bases at J, with 12 bases in the middle.